Described below is a single T cell receptor (beta chain) sequence and its context. The record originates from a study of blood T cell repertoires in COVID-19. Study summary: The origin of the acute and convalescent COVID-19 samples was the United States, Italy and Spain.

While infection was still active, Seattle patients were enrolled and then followed longitudinally. In the source study's methods: For nucleated cells, counts were estimated from reference gene primer amplification. The protocol was immunoSEQ multiplex PCR, while the TCRdb copy is restricted to in-frame clones and leaves out a portion. Clonal size and the V and J genes are those of that table, whereas D and trimming came from the DNA. The sample has tens of thousands of clones, about 80% seen once. With V trimmed by 4 bases and J by 0 bases, 6 bases remained unmatched. This CDR3 spans 17 amino acids. CDR1 SGHDN and CDR2 FVKESK come from the germline V gene.

Input material: peripheral blood. The chain carries TRBV14 and TRBJ1-3; 10 bases are a match to TRBD1. The source of this sequence is a man aged 80 or over with COVID-19, enrolled during active disease. CDR3 amino acids: CASSPTGQGISGNTIYF. The DNA for the CDR3 is TGTGCCAGCAGCCCTACGGGACAGGGGATCTCTGGAAACACCATATATTTT. The full variable domain, in which reference TRBV14 and TRBJ1-3 provide the parts outside the CDR3, is EAGVTQFPSHSVIEKGQTVTLRCDPISGHDNLYWYRRVMGKEIKFLLHFVKESKQDESGMPNNRFLAERTGGTYSTLKVQPAELEDSGVYFCASSPTGQGISGNTIYFGEGSWLTVV.